Sequencing of this T cell receptor (beta chain) was carried out in a study of OX40 agonist ivuxolimab in advanced cancers. Trimming pared 6 bases from V and 4 bases from J, leaving 16 bases between. Germline V lookup: CDR1 MNHEY, CDR2 SMNVEV (reference sequence). CDR3 size: 15 residues. TCRdb keeps only in-frame clones here, not all; method: immunoSEQ multiplex PCR. Among about 27,000 clones, approximately 85% were seen once, and the ten largest hold 21%. This chain links TRBV27 with TRBJ2-1; possible D gene TRBD1, 5 bases. Source: CD4+ or CD8+ T cells sorted from blood, taken in a trial of the OX40 agonist ivuxolimab. The receptor was isolated from an adult with an advanced solid tumor such as melanoma, head and neck, liver or kidney cancer. CDR3 loop: CASSRSPTEYNEQFF. CDR3 in DNA: TGTGCCAGCAGCCGAAGCCCGACAGAATACAATGAGCAGTTCTTC.